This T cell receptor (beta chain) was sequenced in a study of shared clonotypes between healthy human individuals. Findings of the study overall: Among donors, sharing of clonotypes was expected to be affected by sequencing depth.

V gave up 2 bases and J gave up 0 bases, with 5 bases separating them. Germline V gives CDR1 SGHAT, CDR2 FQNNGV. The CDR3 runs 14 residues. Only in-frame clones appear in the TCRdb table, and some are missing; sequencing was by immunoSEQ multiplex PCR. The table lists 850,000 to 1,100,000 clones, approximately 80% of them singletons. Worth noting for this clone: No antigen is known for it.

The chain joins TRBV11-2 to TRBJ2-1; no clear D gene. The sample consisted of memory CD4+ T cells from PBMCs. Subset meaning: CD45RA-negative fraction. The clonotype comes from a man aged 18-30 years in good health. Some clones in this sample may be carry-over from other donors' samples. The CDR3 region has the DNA TGTGCCAGCAGCTTACCGAGCTCCTACAATGAGCAGTTCTTC. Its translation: CASSLPSSYNEQFF.